These 14 T cell receptor beta chains originate from one sample sequenced in a study of beta chain features in type 1 diabetes. The sequenced template was cDNA made from the entire isolated RNA. Method: immunoSEQ multiplex PCR; TCRdb's copy keeps in-frame clones and lacks some. Here the sample spans approximately 140,000 clones, roughly 50% being singletons. Sequenced input: Tregs from blood. All receptors derive from a man aged 18 to 30 in good health.

This clone was counted only a few times. The chain joins TRBV2 to TRBJ2-3; the match to TRBD2 covers 11 bases. Trimming removed 6 bases from V and 6 bases from J; junction bases left unmatched: 8. The V gene's germline CDR1 is SNHLY and CDR2 FYNNEI. The CDR3 length is 15 residues. The chain's CDR3 is CASSGLAGLRDTQYF. The CDR3, as DNA: TGTGCCAGCAGCGGACTAGCGGGTCTAAGGGATACGCAGTATTTT.

The chain joins TRBV29-1 to TRBJ1-2; 9 nucleotides align to TRBD1. The CDR3 runs to 12 residues. Germline assignment: CDR1 SQVTM and CDR2 ANQGSEA. Unmatched junction bases numbered 9, after V lost 8 bases and J lost 8 bases. CDR3 in amino acids: CSFRDRVFGYTF. DNA for the CDR3: TGCAGCTTCCGGGACAGGGTTTTCGGCTACACCTTC.

This clone was seen a handful of times. This chain links TRBV28 with TRBJ2-1; maybe TRBD1 (6 bases). Germline lookup yields CDR1 MDHEN and CDR2 SYDVKM. Trimming removed 2 bases at V and 8 bases at J, with 10 bases between. CDR3 length: 13 residues. CDR3 sequence: CASSLTGGDEQFF. CDR3 sequence (DNA): TGTGCCAGCAGTTTAACTGGGGGCGATGAGCAGTTCTTC.

This chain uses TRBV10-3 with TRBJ2-5, with a possible D match to TRBD2 (5 bases). The CDR3 contains 13 residues. CDR1 and CDR2 from the germline V gene are ENHRY and SYGVKD. V was trimmed by 2 bases and J by 5 bases, leaving 9 bases between them. The CDR3 loop reads CAISEPLAETQYF. Written as DNA, the CDR3 is TGTGCCATCAGTGAGCCTCTAGCTGAGACCCAGTACTTC.

This clone has only a few counts. This rearrangement joins TRBV28 to TRBJ2-1; tentatively, D is TRBD2 (5 bases). This CDR3 is 14 amino acids long. The V end was cut by 5 bases, the J end by 5 bases, with 13 bases between. Germline CDR1 and CDR2: MDHEN and SYDVKM. The CDR3 here is CASSHRDRHNEQFF. DNA of the CDR3: TGTGCCAGCAGTCACCGGGATCGTCACAATGAGCAGTTCTTC.

The genes are TRBV28 and TRBJ2-5, with D possibly matching TRBD1 (6 bases). Trimming stripped 3 bases from V and 4 bases from J, with 9 bases between. This CDR3 is built from 13 residues. The germline CDR1 and CDR2 sequences are MDHEN and SYDVKM. DNA for the CDR3: TGTGCCAGCAGTTTTGAACAGGGAGAGACCCAGTACTTC. It yields the protein CASSFEQGETQYF.

This clone has only a few counts. The chain joins TRBV29-1 to TRBJ2-7; D remains unclear. The CDR3 consists of 12 residues. The V end was cut by 4 bases, the J end by 4 bases, with 11 bases between. CDR1 SQVTM and CDR2 ANQGSEA come from the germline V gene. DNA of the CDR3: TGCAGCGTTGCCGTACAGTCTTACGAGCAGTACTTC. The encoded protein is CSVAVQSYEQYF.

The gene calls are TRBV2 and TRBJ1-4; unclear D gene. Per the germline V gene, CDR1 is SNHLY and CDR2 is FYNNEI. V lost 7 bases to trimming and J lost 4 bases, with 19 bases between them. This CDR3 is built from 16 residues. In nucleotides, the CDR3 is TGTGCCAGCAAGAAAAAGGTTCGGGAAATTAATGAAAAACTGTTTTTT. It translates to CASKKKVREINEKLFF.

This chain connects TRBV6-6 to TRBJ1-3; D is ambiguous. V lost 5 bases and J lost 2, with 16 bases in between. Germline V gives CDR1 MNHNY, CDR2 SVGAGI (reference sequence). The CDR3 runs to 16 residues. DNA for the CDR3: TGTGCCAGCAGTAACCTTTGGACTGCGACTGGAAACACCATATATTTT. This translates into CASSNLWTATGNTIYF.

The chain joins TRBV30 to TRBJ2-7; the match to TRBD2 covers 15 bases. The germline V gene encodes CDR1 GTSNPN and CDR2 SVGIG (reference sequence). The V segment lost 5 bases and the J segment 1 base; nucleotides outside the gene matches: 3. The CDR3 runs to 15 residues. The CDR3 protein is CAWGTSGRSSYEQYF. In DNA form, the CDR3 reads TGTGCCTGGGGGACTAGCGGGAGGTCGTCCTACGAGCAGTACTTC.

This clone was seen only a few times. The chain combines TRBV28 with TRBJ2-5; D uncertain. CDR1 and CDR2 from the germline V gene are MDHEN and SYDVKM. V was cut by 5 bases and J by 5 bases, with 12 bases left in between. The CDR3 is 13 residues long. CDR3 DNA sequence: TGTGCCAGCAGTGGAATTGTGAGGGAGACCCAGTACTTC. Its translation is CASSGIVRETQYF.

The chain combines TRBV19 with TRBJ2-7; D gene unclear. Germline V gene data show CDR1 as LNHDA and CDR2 as SQIVND (reference sequence). Trimming pared 2 bases from V and 0 bases from J, leaving 8 bases between. CDR3 size: 14 residues. Here the CDR3 reads CASSIRRSSYEQYF. The CDR3 DNA follows: TGTGCCAGTAGTATAAGGCGGAGCTCCTACGAGCAGTACTTC.

The chain employs TRBV28 and TRBJ2-3, with 7 nucleotides matching TRBD1. Germline V gene data show CDR1 as MDHEN and CDR2 as SYDVKM. This CDR3 region has 15 residues. V was clipped by 3 bases and J by 2 bases; unmatched bases: 5. CDR3 sequence: CASSFLGQDTDTQYF. Written as DNA, the CDR3 is TGTGCCAGCAGTTTCCTAGGACAGGACACAGATACGCAGTATTTT. The full variable domain, its missing parts supplied by reference TRBV28 and TRBJ2-3, is DVKVTQSSRYLVKRTGEKVFLECVQDMDHENMFWYRQDPGLGLRLIYFSYDVKMKEKGDIPEGYSVSREKKERFSLILESASTNQTSMYLCASSFLGQDTDTQYFGPGTRLTVL.

The V gene is TRBV7-2, the J gene TRBJ2-1; D is unresolved. V was pared by 3 bases and J by 4 bases, with 4 bases between. The germline gives CDR1 SGHTA, CDR2 FQGNSA. This CDR3 spans 12 amino acids. For the CDR3, the DNA is TGTGCCAGCAGCTTCGCGTACAATGAGCAGTTCTTC. Its translation is CASSFAYNEQFF.